This TCR beta chain stems from a study of T cell clonality in common variable immunodeficiency. This clone was seen repeatedly, ten times or more. From the germline J gene comes the end of the CDR3, since the read stops 3 residues before it. The protocol was immunoSEQ multiplex PCR, while the TCRdb copy is restricted to in-frame clones and leaves out a portion. Sampling found tens of thousands of clones, none seen once. This CDR3 region has 14 residues. Germline V gene data show CDR1 as SGHTA and CDR2 as FQGNSA. Material for sequencing was peripheral blood mononuclear cells. The receptor's source is a person between 18 and 75 years old in good health. The J gene is TRBJ1-2, the V gene TRBV7-2, with 8 bases aligning to TRBD1. The DNA read from the CDR3 is TGTGCCAGCAGCTTAGCCCGGACAGGGCGCGGC. Translation gives CASSLARTGRG. The complete CDR3 sequence is CASSLARTGRGYTF.